This entry features one TCR beta chain sequence. Antigen specificity is unknown. This sample includes further DNA sequences coding for the same CDR3. This sample was taken from a study of shared clonotypes between healthy human individuals. Whole-study findings and limits: Generation probabilities were higher for clonotypes shared across all four sorted-subset donors than for unshared ones.

Positively selected for CCR7, the CD45RO-negative cells used as naive CD8 cells excluded terminally differentiated effector memory CD45RA+ cells. Every immunoSEQ plate was one replicate of a subset's evenly spread DNA. In replicate PCRs of sorted subsets, around 200 ng DNA, approximately 32,000 T cell genomes, was used. Only in-frame clones appear in the TCRdb table, and some are missing; sequencing was by immunoSEQ multiplex PCR. The table lists about 600,000 clones, 95% to 96% of them singletons, with about 0.11% in the top ten. V was shortened by 6 bases and J by 5 bases, with 7 bases between the two germline ends. Germline V gives CDR1 MNHEY, CDR2 SMNVEV (reference sequence). The CDR3 is 11 residues long.

The chain joins TRBV27 to TRBJ1-1; TRBD1 might be the D (5 bases). Sequencing was performed on naive CD8+ T cells sorted from blood. This sequence originates from a woman in her thirties in good health. CDR3 residues: CASRGGTEAFF. Written as DNA, the CDR3 is TGTGCCAGCAGGGGGGGTACTGAAGCTTTCTTT.